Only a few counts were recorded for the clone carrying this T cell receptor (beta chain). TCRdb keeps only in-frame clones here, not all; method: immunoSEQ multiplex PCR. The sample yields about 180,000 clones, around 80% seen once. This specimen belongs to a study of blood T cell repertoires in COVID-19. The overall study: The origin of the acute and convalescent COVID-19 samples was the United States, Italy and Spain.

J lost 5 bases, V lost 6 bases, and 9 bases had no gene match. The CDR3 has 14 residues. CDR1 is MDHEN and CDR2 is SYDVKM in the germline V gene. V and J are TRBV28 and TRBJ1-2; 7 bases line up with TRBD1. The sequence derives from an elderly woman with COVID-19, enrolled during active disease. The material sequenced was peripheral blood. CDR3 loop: CASRVGTDHYGYTF. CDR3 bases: TGTGCCAGCAGGGTCGGGACAGACCATTATGGCTACACCTTC.